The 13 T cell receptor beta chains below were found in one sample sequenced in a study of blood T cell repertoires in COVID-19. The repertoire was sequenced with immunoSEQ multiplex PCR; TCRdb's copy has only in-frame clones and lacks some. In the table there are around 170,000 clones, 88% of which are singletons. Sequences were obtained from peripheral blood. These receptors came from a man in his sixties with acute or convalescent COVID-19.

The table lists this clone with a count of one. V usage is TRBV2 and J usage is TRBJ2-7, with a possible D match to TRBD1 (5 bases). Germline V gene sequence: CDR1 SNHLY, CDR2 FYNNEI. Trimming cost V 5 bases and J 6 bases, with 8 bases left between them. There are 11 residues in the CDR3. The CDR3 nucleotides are TGTGCCAGCAGTTTCGACAGCGAGCAGTACTTC. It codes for CASSFDSEQYF.

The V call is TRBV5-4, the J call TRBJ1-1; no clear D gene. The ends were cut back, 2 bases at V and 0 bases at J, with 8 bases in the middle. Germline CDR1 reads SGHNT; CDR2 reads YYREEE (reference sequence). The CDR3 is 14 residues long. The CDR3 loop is CASSLFGMNTEAFF. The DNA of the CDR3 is TGTGCCAGCAGCTTATTCGGGATGAACACTGAAGCTTTCTTT.

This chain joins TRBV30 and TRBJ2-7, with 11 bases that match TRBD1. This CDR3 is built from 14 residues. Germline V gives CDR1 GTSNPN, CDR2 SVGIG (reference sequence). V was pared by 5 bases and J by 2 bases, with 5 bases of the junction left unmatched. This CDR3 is CAWGPGQGAYEQYF. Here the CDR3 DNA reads TGTGCCTGGGGCCCGGGACAGGGGGCCTACGAGCAGTACTTC.

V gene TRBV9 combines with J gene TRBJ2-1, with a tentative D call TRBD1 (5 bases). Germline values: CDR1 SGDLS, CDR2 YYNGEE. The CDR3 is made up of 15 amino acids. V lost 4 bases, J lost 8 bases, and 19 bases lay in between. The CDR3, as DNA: TGTGCCAGCAGCCCCTCCGCCCTCCCAGGGTATGAGCAGTTCTTC. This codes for CASSPSALPGYEQFF.

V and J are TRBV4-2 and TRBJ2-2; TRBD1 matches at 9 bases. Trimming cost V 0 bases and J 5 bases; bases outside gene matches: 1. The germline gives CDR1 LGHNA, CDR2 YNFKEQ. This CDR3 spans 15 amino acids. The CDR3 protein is CASSQDDRGTGELFF. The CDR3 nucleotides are TGTGCCAGCAGCCAAGATGACAGGGGGACCGGGGAGCTGTTTTTT.

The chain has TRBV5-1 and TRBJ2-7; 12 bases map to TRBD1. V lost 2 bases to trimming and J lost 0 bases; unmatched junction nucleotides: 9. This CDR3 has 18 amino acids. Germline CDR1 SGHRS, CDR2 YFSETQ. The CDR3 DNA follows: TGCGCCAGCAGCTTTACCGGGACAGGGGGCGCAGGCTCCTACGAGCAGTACTTC. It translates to CASSFTGTGGAGSYEQYF. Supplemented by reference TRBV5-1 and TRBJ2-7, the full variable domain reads KAGVTQTPRYLIKTRGQQVTLSCSPISGHRSVSWYQQTPGQGLQFLFEYFSETQRNKGNFPGRFSGRQFSNSRSEMNVSTLELGDSALYLCASSFTGTGGAGSYEQYFGPGTRLTVT.

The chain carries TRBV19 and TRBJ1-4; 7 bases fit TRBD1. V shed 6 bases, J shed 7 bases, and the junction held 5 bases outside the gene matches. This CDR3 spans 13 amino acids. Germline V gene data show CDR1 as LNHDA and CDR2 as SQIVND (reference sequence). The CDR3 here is CASRTTGTEKLFF. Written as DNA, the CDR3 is TGTGCCAGTAGGACGACAGGGACTGAAAAACTGTTTTTT.

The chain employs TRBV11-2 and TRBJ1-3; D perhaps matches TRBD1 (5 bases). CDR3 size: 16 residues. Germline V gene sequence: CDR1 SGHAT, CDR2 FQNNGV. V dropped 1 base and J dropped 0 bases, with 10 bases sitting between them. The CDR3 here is CASSLATGLSGNTIYF. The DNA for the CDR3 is TGTGCCAGCAGCTTAGCTACAGGCCTCTCTGGAAACACCATATATTTT.

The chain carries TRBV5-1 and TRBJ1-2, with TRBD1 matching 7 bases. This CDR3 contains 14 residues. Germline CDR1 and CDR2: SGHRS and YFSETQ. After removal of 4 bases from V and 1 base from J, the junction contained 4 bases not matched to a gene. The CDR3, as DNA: TGCGCCAGCAGCAGGGACAGCAGTAACTATGGCTACACCTTC. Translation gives CASSRDSSNYGYTF.

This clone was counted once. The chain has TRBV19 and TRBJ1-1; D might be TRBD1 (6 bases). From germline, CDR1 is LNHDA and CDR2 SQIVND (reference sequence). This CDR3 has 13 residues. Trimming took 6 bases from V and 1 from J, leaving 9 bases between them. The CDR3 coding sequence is TGTGCCAGTAGGGACAGACAGAACACTGAAGCTTTCTTT. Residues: CASRDRQNTEAFF.

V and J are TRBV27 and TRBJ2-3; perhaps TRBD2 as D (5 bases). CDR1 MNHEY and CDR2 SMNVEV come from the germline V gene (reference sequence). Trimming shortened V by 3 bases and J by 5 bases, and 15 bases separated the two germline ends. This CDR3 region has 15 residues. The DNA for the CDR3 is TGTGCCAGCAGTTTCACCCCTTCGGGGAGAGATACGCAGTATTTT. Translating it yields CASSFTPSGRDTQYF.

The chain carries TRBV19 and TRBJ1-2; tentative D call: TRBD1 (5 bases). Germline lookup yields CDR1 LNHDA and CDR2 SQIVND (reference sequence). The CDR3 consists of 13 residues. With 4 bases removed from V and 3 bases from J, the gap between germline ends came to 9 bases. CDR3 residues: CASSNRGDYGYTF. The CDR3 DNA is TGTGCCAGTAGTAATCGGGGGGACTATGGCTACACCTTC.

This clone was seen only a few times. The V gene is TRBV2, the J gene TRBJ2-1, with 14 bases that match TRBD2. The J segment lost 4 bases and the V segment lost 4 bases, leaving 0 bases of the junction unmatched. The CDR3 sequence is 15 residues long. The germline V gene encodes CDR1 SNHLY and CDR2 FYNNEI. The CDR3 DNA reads TGTGCCAGCAGTGGACTAGCGGGGGGGTACAATGAGCAGTTCTTC. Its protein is CASSGLAGGYNEQFF.